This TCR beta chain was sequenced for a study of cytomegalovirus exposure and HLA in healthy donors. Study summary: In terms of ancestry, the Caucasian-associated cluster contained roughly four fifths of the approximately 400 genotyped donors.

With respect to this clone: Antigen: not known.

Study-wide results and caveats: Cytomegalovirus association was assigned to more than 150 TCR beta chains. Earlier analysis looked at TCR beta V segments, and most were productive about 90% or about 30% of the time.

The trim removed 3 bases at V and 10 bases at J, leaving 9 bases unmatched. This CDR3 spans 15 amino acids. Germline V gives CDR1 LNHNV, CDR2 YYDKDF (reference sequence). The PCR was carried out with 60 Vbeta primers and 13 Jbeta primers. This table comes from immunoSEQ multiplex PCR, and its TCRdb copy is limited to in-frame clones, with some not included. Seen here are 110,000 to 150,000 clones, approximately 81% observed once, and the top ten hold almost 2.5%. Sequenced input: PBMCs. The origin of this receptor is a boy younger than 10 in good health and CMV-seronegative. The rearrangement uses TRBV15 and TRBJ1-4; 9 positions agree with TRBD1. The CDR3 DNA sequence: TGTGCCACCAGCAGGGGACAGGGCTCGACATCAAAACTGTTTTTT. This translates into CATSRGQGSTSKLFF.